Below are 27 T cell receptor beta chains sequenced from a single sample in a study of beta chain features in type 1 diabetes. The whole isolated RNA underwent reverse transcription, so sequencing captured expressed TCRB transcripts. The repertoire was sequenced with immunoSEQ multiplex PCR; TCRdb's copy has only in-frame clones and lacks some. The table lists 300,000 to 450,000 clones, about 18% of them singletons. The sample consisted of naive CD4+ T cells from blood. These receptors all stem from a young woman in good health.

The V call is TRBV18, the J call TRBJ1-1, with 9 bases lining up with TRBD1. The length of the CDR3 is 13 residues. The V gene's germline CDR1 is KGHSH and CDR2 LQKENI. The V segment lost 3 bases and the J segment 9 bases; nucleotides outside the gene matches: 5. CDR3 coding DNA: TGTGCCAGCTCACCCCCGGGACAGGGAAAAGCTTTCTTT. The encoded protein is CASSPPGQGKAFF.

This clone appeared a few times. The chain links TRBV5-1 to TRBJ2-1, with D unresolved. Germline CDR1 SGHRS, CDR2 YFSETQ. CDR3 size: 14 residues. Trimming left V 6 bases short and J 0 bases short, with 10 bases between. CDR3 in amino acids: CASNPGGSYNEQFF. CDR3 DNA: TGCGCCAGCAACCCTGGCGGCTCCTACAATGAGCAGTTCTTC. The variable domain in full, with the rest retrieved from reference TRBV5-1 and TRBJ2-1, is KAGVTQTPRYLIKTRGQQVTLSCSPISGHRSVSWYQQTPGQGLQFLFEYFSETQRNKGNFPGRFSGRQFSNSRSEMNVSTLELGDSALYLCASNPGGSYNEQFFGPGTRLTVL.

This rearrangement joins TRBV5-6 to TRBJ2-7, with D uncertain. Germline values: CDR1 SGHDT, CDR2 YYEEEE. This CDR3 has 14 amino acids. Deletions cut 4 bases from V and 0 bases from J, with 11 bases between. This CDR3 reads CASSLDRYSYEQYF. As DNA, the CDR3 is TGTGCCAGCAGCCTAGACCGCTACTCCTACGAGCAGTACTTC.

This clone was seen a handful of times. The DNA of the CDR3 is TGTGCCAGCAGTCGGGACACCTTCTCTGGAAACACCATATATTTT. Translated, it gives CASSRDTFSGNTIYF. V is TRBV6-6 and J is TRBJ1-3; perhaps TRBD1 as D (6 bases). The CDR3 loop spans 15 amino acids. Germline V CDR1 and CDR2: MNHNY, SVGAGI (reference sequence). V gave up 5 bases and J gave up 0 bases, with 11 bases separating them.

This clone was seen more than once but under ten times. The chain carries TRBV30 and TRBJ2-5, with 8 positions matching TRBD2. Germline trimming cut 0 bases from V and 4 bases from J; bases unmatched to any gene: 10. The CDR3 is made up of 16 amino acids. Germline values: CDR1 GTSNPN, CDR2 SVGIG (reference sequence). The CDR3 DNA is TGTGCCTGGAGTGTACGTAGCGGGGTCCCCCGAGAGACCCAGTACTTC. Amino acid sequence: CAWSVRSGVPRETQYF.

In its sample, this clone was seen a few times. The chain has TRBV4-2 and TRBJ2-1; a possible D gene is TRBD1 (6 bases). Germline values: CDR1 LGHNA, CDR2 YNFKEQ. With 0 bases removed from V and 9 bases from J, the gap between germline ends came to 15 bases. The CDR3 has 15 amino acids. CDR3 nucleotides: TGTGCCAGCAGCCAAGATCTCAGGGGCCACGGTGAGCAGTTCTTC. It translates to CASSQDLRGHGEQFF.

The chain recombines TRBV11-2 with TRBJ2-7, with D perhaps TRBD1 (5 bases). CDR1 SGHAT and CDR2 FQNNGV come from the germline V gene. The CDR3 contains 14 residues. V shed 0 bases and J shed 2 bases, with 8 bases lying between them. CDR3 DNA sequence: TGTGCCAGCAGCTTAGACAGGGTGACCTACGAGCAGTACTTC. Its translation: CASSLDRVTYEQYF.

The sample holds a few counts of this clone. The V and J genes are TRBV18 and TRBJ1-2; 7 nucleotides align to TRBD1. The junction had 0 bases not matched to a gene; V was cut back by 3 bases and J by 2 bases. This CDR3 is 13 amino acids long. From germline, CDR1 is KGHSH and CDR2 LQKENI. The DNA for the CDR3 is TGTGCCAGCTCACCGGACAGGAACTATGGCTACACCTTC. Its protein product is CASSPDRNYGYTF.

The chain is built from TRBV6-6 and TRBJ1-2, with D maybe TRBD1 (5 bases). The ends were cut back, 6 bases at V and 8 bases at J, with 19 bases in the middle. The CDR3 has 14 residues. From germline, CDR1 is MNHNY and CDR2 SVGAGI (reference sequence). CDR3 region: CASSPDSRWGGYTF. In DNA, the CDR3 is TGTGCCAGCAGCCCCGACTCACGTTGGGGCGGCTACACCTTC.

The J gene is TRBJ2-3, the V gene TRBV5-1; TRBD1 matches 7 bases. V was clipped by 4 bases and J by 1 base; unmatched bases: 9. Per germline, CDR1 SGHRS and CDR2 YFSETQ. The CDR3 contains 16 residues. The CDR3 DNA reads TGCGCCAGCAGCGCGAACGACAGGGTACGCACAGATACGCAGTATTTT. The encoded protein is CASSANDRVRTDTQYF.

This clone turned up a few times. The rearrangement uses TRBV10-3 and TRBJ2-5, with TRBD1 matching over 7 bases. J gave up 2 bases and V 3 bases, and 3 bases lay outside the gene matches. CDR1 is ENHRY, CDR2 SYGVKD, per germline. The CDR3 has 14 residues. The CDR3 region is CAISEGTAQETQYF. In DNA form, the CDR3 reads TGTGCCATCAGTGAAGGGACAGCTCAAGAGACCCAGTACTTC.

V and J are TRBV4-3 and TRBJ1-2, with D hard to call. The CDR3 is 14 residues long. Per germline, CDR1 LGHNA and CDR2 YSLEER. The germline V and J ends were trimmed by 0 bases and 1 base, with 6 bases remaining between them. As DNA, the CDR3 is TGCGCCAGCAGCCAAGATTCGTTTAACTATGGCTACACCTTC. Its translation: CASSQDSFNYGYTF.

The rearrangement links TRBV5-6 to TRBJ2-7; D gene uncertain. The CDR3 is made up of 11 amino acids. V dropped 4 bases and J dropped 4 bases, with 6 bases sitting between them. Germline V gene sequence: CDR1 SGHDT, CDR2 YYEEEE. The CDR3 sequence is CASSTDYEQYF. The CDR3 nucleotides read TGTGCCAGCAGCACAGATTACGAGCAGTACTTC.

This clone has a handful of counts. This CDR3 reads CASSLDGTTYEQYF. The CDR3 coding sequence is TGCGCCAGCAGCTTGGACGGTACCACTTACGAGCAGTACTTC. J is TRBJ2-7 and V is TRBV5-1; D ambiguous. The V end lost 0 bases, the J end lost 4 bases, and 11 bases lay between the germline ends. Germline-derived CDR1 and CDR2 are SGHRS and YFSETQ. This CDR3 is built from 14 residues.

This clone was found a few times. The CDR3 bases are TGTGCCAGCAGTTGGGCCCAACGCCCCTACGAGCAGTACTTC. This encodes CASSWAQRPYEQYF. J is TRBJ2-7 and V is TRBV11-1; no clear D. V lost 6 bases to trimming and J lost 2 bases, with 14 bases between them. CDR1 and CDR2 (germline): SGHAT, FQDESV (reference sequence). The CDR3 is 14 amino acids.

CDR3 amino acids: CASSVGLVGYEQYF. Written as DNA, the CDR3 is TGTGCCAGCAGTGTCGGACTTGTGGGCTACGAGCAGTACTTC. The chain uses TRBV2 and TRBJ2-7; D is possibly TRBD2 (5 bases). The V and J ends lost 4 bases and 3 bases respectively, with 13 bases between them. CDR3 length equals 14 residues. The V gene's germline CDR1 is SNHLY and CDR2 FYNNEI.

This clone appeared a few times. J is TRBJ2-1 and V is TRBV9, with D uncertain. CDR3 length: 13 residues. Germline V gene lookup returns CDR1 SGDLS and CDR2 YYNGEE. The ends were cut back, 3 bases at V and 10 bases at J, with 14 bases in the middle. CDR3 in DNA: TGTGCCAGCAGCGCCTACCTCACCACGGAGCAGTTCTTC. Encoded protein: CASSAYLTTEQFF.

J is TRBJ1-2 and V is TRBV11-2, with 9 bases matching TRBD1. Trimming took 5 bases from V and 5 from J; bases not matched to a gene: 6. CDR3 length: 14 residues. Per germline, CDR1 SGHAT and CDR2 FQNNGV. The CDR3 region is CASSKDRGMYGYTF. CDR3 DNA: TGTGCCAGCAGCAAAGACAGGGGGATGTATGGCTACACCTTC.

This chain uses TRBV7-2 with TRBJ2-5, with TRBD2 as a possible D gene (6 bases). The CDR3 sequence is 11 residues long. Germline-derived CDR1 and CDR2 are SGHTA and FQGNSA. V was cut by 1 base and J by 9 bases, with 6 bases left in between. This chain's CDR3 is CASSLGRAQYF. The CDR3 DNA reads as TGTGCCAGCAGCTTAGGGAGGGCCCAGTACTTC.

In its sample, this clone was seen a few times. The chain couples TRBV19 to TRBJ2-3; possibly TRBD2 for D (6 bases). The CDR3 loop spans 15 amino acids. The V gene's germline CDR1 is LNHDA and CDR2 SQIVND (reference sequence). Between the trimmed V and J ends, which lost 5 bases and 0 bases, there was a span of 12 bases. CDR3 sequence reads: CASSPRGTSTDTQYF. The DNA of the CDR3 is TGTGCCAGTAGTCCACGGGGGACTAGCACAGATACGCAGTATTTT.

This clone appeared a few times. The chain links TRBV6-6 to TRBJ2-7; 7 bases match TRBD2. CDR3 size: 14 residues. CDR1 is MNHNY, CDR2 SVGAGI, per germline (reference sequence). CDR3 nucleotides: TGTGCAAGCGGTAATTGGGGGGGCTCCTACGAGCAGTACTTC. As protein: CASGNWGGSYEQYF.

This chain links TRBV4-1 with TRBJ1-1; no reliable D call. The CDR3 extends over 15 amino acids. V was shortened by 1 base and J by 4 bases, with 13 bases between the two germline ends. Germline V gene lookup returns CDR1 MGHRA and CDR2 YSYEKL. The CDR3 loop reads CASSQGVQDGTEAFF. In nucleotides, the CDR3 is TGCGCCAGCAGCCAAGGTGTGCAGGATGGCACTGAAGCTTTCTTT.

This chain links TRBV7-9 with TRBJ2-2; 7 nucleotides line up with TRBD2. V was pared by 0 bases and J by 6 bases, with 7 bases of the junction left unmatched. Germline V gene sequence: CDR1 SEHNR, CDR2 FQNEAQ (reference sequence). The CDR3 has 16 amino acids. The CDR3 DNA reads as TGTGCCAGCAGCTTAGCCCGAACTAGCGCATCCGGGGAGCTGTTTTTT. It specifies CASSLARTSASGELFF.

A single count supports this clone. The V gene is TRBV7-2, the J gene TRBJ1-2, with TRBD1 matching 10 bases. The CDR3 is 15 residues long. Germline trimming cut 5 bases from V and 4 bases from J; bases unmatched to any gene: 7. CDR1 and CDR2 from the germline V gene are SGHTA and FQGNSA. CDR3 loop: CASSPQGTGVYGYTF. The CDR3 region has the DNA TGTGCCAGCAGCCCCCAGGGGACAGGGGTCTATGGCTACACCTTC. Looking up the rest from reference TRBV7-2 and TRBJ1-2 gives the full variable domain: GAGVSQSPSNKVTEKGKDVELRCDPISGHTALYWYRQSLGQGLEFLIYFQGNSAPDKSGLPSDRFSAERTGGSVSTLTIQRTQQEDSAVYLCASSPQGTGVYGYTFGSGTRLTVV.

This rearrangement joins TRBV10-3 to TRBJ1-5, with a tentative D call TRBD1 (5 bases). Trimming shortened V by 3 bases and J by 6 bases, and 15 bases separated the two germline ends. The CDR3 length is 15 residues. CDR1 is ENHRY, CDR2 SYGVKD, per germline. CDR3 bases: TGTGCCATCAGTGACAGCGGGGCGCCGACTCAGCCCCAGCATTTT. Translating it yields CAISDSGAPTQPQHF.

The chain has TRBV11-2 and TRBJ2-5; the match to TRBD1 covers 7 bases. The CDR3 totals 15 residues. The V gene end was trimmed by 2 bases and the J gene end by 3 bases; junction bases not matched to a gene: 6. Germline CDR1 reads SGHAT; CDR2 reads FQNNGV. DNA of the CDR3: TGTGCCAGCAGCTTATCCGGGACAGAGAAAGAGACCCAGTACTTC. This encodes CASSLSGTEKETQYF.

This clone appeared a few times. Within the sample, other DNA sequences also encode this same CDR3. The rearrangement links TRBV7-9 to TRBJ1-5; D perhaps matches TRBD1 (5 bases). Germline CDR1 is SEHNR and CDR2 is FQNEAQ (reference sequence). This CDR3 contains 13 residues. V was shortened by 3 bases and J by 4 bases, with 7 bases between the two germline ends. The chain's CDR3 is CASSLQGNQPQHF. In DNA form, the CDR3 reads TGTGCCAGCAGCTTGCAGGGAAATCAGCCCCAGCATTTT.